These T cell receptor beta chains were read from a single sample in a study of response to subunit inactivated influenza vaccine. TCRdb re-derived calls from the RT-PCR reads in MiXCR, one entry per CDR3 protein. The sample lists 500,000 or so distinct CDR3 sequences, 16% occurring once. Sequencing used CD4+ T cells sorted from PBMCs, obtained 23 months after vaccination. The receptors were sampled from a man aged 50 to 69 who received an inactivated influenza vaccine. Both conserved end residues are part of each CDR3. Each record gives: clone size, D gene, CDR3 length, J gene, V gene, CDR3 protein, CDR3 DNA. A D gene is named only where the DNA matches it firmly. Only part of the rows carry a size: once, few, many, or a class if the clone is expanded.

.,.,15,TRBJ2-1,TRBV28,CASSLMETQNNEQFF,TGTGCCAGCAGTTTAATGGAGACACAGAACAATGAGCAGTTCTTC
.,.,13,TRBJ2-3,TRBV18,CASSPNPQDTQYF,TGTGCCAGCTCACCGAACCCACAGGATACGCAGTATTTT
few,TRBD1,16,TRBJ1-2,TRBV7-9,CASSFGTGARRYGYTF,TGTGCCAGCAGCTTCGGAACAGGGGCCCGGCGCTATGGCTACACCTTC
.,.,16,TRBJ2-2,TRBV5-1,CASSFMTGANTGELFF,TGCGCCAGCAGCTTTATGACAGGCGCGAACACCGGGGAGCTGTTTTTT
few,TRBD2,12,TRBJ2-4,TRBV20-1,CSAGGDDDIQYF,TGCAGTGCTGGGGGGGACGACGACATTCAGTACTTC
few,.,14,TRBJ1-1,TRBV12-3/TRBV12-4,CASSLGDFVTEAFF,TGTGCCAGCAGTTTAGGGGACTTCGTAACTGAAGCTTTCTTT
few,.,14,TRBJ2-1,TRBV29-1,CSVAGRGSYNEQFF,TGCAGCGTGGCGGGCAGGGGAAGCTACAATGAGCAGTTCTTC
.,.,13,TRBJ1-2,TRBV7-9,CASSALGPYGYTF,TGTGCCAGCAGCGCACTCGGGCCTTATGGCTACACCTTC
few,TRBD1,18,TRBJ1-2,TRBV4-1,CASSRAPGQGASNYGYTF,TGCGCCAGCAGCCGAGCACCGGGACAGGGGGCCTCTAACTATGGCTACACCTTC
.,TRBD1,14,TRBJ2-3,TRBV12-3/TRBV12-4,CASSFRTGGDTQYF,TGTGCCAGCAGTTTCCGAACAGGGGGAGATACGCAGTATTTT
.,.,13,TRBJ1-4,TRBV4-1,CASSKATNEKLFF,TGCGCCAGCAGTAAAGCAACTAATGAAAAACTGTTTTTT
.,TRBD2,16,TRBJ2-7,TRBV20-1,CSARGLAGGLKYEQYF,TGCAGTGCTAGAGGACTAGCGGGGGGCCTGAAGTACGAGCAGTACTTC
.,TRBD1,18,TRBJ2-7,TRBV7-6,CASSLAVPTGAYSYEQYF,TGTGCCAGCAGCTTAGCAGTCCCGACAGGGGCCTACTCCTACGAGCAGTACTTC
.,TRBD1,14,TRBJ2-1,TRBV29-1,CSVDVNRGYNEQFF,TGCAGCGTTGATGTTAACAGGGGTTACAATGAGCAGTTCTTC
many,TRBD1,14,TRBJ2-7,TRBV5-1,CASSSGQGSYEQYF,TGTGCCAGCAGTTCCGGACAGGGCTCCTACGAGCAGTACTTC
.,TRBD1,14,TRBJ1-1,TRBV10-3,CAISEGGRNTEAFF,TGTGCCATCAGTGAAGGGGGCAGGAACACTGAAGCTTTCTTT
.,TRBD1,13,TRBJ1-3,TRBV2,CASTGQGAVTIYF,TGTGCCAGCACCGGACAGGGGGCAGTTACCATATATTTT
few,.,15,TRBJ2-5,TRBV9,CASSRWERGEETQYF,TGTGCCAGCAGCAGGTGGGAGAGGGGCGAAGAGACCCAGTACTTC
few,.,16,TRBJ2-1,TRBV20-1,CSARGAREPSNNEQFF,TGCAGTGCTAGGGGGGCCCGTGAACCCTCGAACAATGAGCAGTTCTTC
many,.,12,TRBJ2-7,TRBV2,CASGRRVGEQYF,TGTGCCAGCGGGCGCAGGGTTGGTGAGCAGTACTTC
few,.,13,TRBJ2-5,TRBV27,CASSLIPRETQYF,TGTGCCAGCAGTTTAATCCCCCGGGAGACCCAGTACTTC
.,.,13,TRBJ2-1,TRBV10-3,CAISFFSTGEQFF,TGTGCCATCAGCTTTTTTTCCACGGGCGAGCAGTTCTTC
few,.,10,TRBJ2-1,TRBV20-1,CSAWNNEQFF,TGCAGTGCTTGGAACAATGAGCAGTTCTTC
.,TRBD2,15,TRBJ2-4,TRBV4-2,CASSQEATGRDIQYF,TGTGCCAGCAGCCAAGAAGCTACCGGGAGGGACATTCAGTACTTC
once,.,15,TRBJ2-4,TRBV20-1,CSARDLGSAKNIQYF,TGCAGTGCTAGAGATCTAGGATCGGCCAAAAACATTCAGTACTTC
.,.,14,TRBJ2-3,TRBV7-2,CASAEGFARTAQYF,TGTGCCAGCGCGGAAGGCTTCGCTAGGACTGCGCAGTATTTT
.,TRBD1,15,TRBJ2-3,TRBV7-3,CASSRMGQGGDTQYF,TGTGCCAGCAGCCGGATGGGACAGGGTGGGGATACGCAGTATTTT
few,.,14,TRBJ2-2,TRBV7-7,CASSNGTYTGELFF,TGTGCTAGCAGCAACGGGACTTACACCGGGGAGCTGTTTTTT
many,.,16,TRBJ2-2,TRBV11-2,CASSLVGTGYTGELFF,TGTGCCAGCAGCTTAGTTGGGACTGGCTACACCGGGGAGCTGTTTTTT
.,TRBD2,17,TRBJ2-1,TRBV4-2,CASSQAPGSGGSNEQFF,TGTGCCAGCAGCCAAGCCCCTGGTAGCGGGGGGAGCAATGAGCAGTTCTTC
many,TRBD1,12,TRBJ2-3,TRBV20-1,CSLGGWQDTQYF,TGCAGTCTAGGGGGCTGGCAAGATACGCAGTATTTT
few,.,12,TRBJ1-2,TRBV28,CASSGGLFGYTF,TGTGCCTCCAGCGGGGGCTTGTTTGGCTACACCTTC
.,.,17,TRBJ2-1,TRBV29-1,CSVEERNRANAYNEQFF,TGCAGCGTTGAGGAGAGAAACAGGGCTAATGCCTACAATGAGCAGTTCTTC